This TCR beta chain originates from a study of T cells in Graves' hyperthyroidism and ophthalmopathy. Notes on the study in general: In the analysis, a 13 V-J model separated ophthalmopathy from stable hyperthyroidism.

The CDR3 loop spans 15 amino acids. J gave up 4 bases and V 3 bases, and 6 bases lay outside the gene matches. Germline V CDR1 and CDR2: MGHDK, SYGVNS. A remark on this clonotype: As yet, its antigen is unknown.

RNA transcripts were the template for amplifying TCR beta CDR3 regions. An initial round of RT-PCR targeting the TCR CDR3 relied on the HTBI primer set. TCRdb called the multiplex PCR reads again in MiXCR, with one record for every CDR3 protein. The repertoire has about 500,000 distinct CDR3 sequences, 17% of them found once; the top ten carry approximately 18%. The receptor comes from a woman aged 18-29 years with Graves' ophthalmopathy. The gene calls are TRBV25-1 and TRBJ1-5; 7 nucleotides line up with TRBD1. Sequencing was carried out using blood. CDR3 protein: CASSDGGTANQPQHF. The CDR3 bases are TGTGCCAGCAGTGACGGAGGGACAGCGAATCAGCCCCAGCATTTT. The whole variable domain, remainder taken from reference TRBV25-1 and TRBJ1-5, is EADIYQTPRYLVIGTGKKITLECSQTMGHDKMYWYQQDPGMELHLIHYSYGVNSTEKGDLSSESTVSRIRTEHFPLTLESARPSHTSQYLCASSDGGTANQPQHFGDGTRLSIL.